This passage covers 9 T cell receptor beta chains from one sample sequenced in a study of T cells in Graves' hyperthyroidism and ophthalmopathy. Amplification of TCR beta CDR3 regions used RNA as the template. Initially, a first-round RT-PCR of the TCR CDR3 employed the HTBI primer set. Using its own MiXCR run on the multiplex PCR reads, TCRdb lists one record per CDR3 protein. This sample carries more than 500,000 distinct CDR3 sequences, 15% to 20% of them seen once, and the ten largest clones take over 3.5%. Sequencing was performed on blood. These receptors originate from a woman aged 25-40 years with Graves' hyperthyroidism.

This clonotype was counted only a few times. The genes are TRBV19 and TRBJ2-1; D assignment may be TRBD1 or TRBD2 (6 bases each). V lost 7 bases and J 5 bases, leaving 12 bases between the germline ends. Germline V lookup: CDR1 LNHDA, CDR2 SQIVND (reference sequence). The CDR3 has 13 residues. This CDR3 is CASIGGGNNEQFF. The CDR3 DNA is TGTGCCAGTATTGGAGGGGGGAACAATGAGCAGTTCTTC.

Notes on this clonotype: One junction end disagrees with the germline gene, perhaps due to a read error. V usage is TRBV5-1 and J usage is TRBJ1-3, with unresolved D. The CDR3 spans 15 residues. The V gene's germline CDR1 is SGHRS and CDR2 YFSETQ. DNA for the CDR3: TGCGCCAGCAGCCCGACTCCCCGCTCTGGGAACACCATATATTTT. Amino acid sequence: CASSPTPRSGNTIYF.

This clonotype was detected ten times or more. The chain employs TRBV27 and TRBJ1-5; 7 bases line up with TRBD1. Per the germline V gene, CDR1 is MNHEY and CDR2 is SMNVEV (reference sequence). V gave up 5 bases and J gave up 6 bases; unmatched junction bases: 7. This CDR3 spans 14 amino acids. Here the CDR3 DNA reads TGTGCCAGCAGTGAGAGGGGGCATTTTCAGCCCCAGCATTTT. This codes for CASSERGHFQPQHF.

Ten or more counts support this clonotype. The rearrangement joins TRBV11-2 to TRBJ2-3; D not resolved. Germline lookup yields CDR1 SGHAT and CDR2 FQNNGV. CDR3 length equals 16 residues. Trimming left V 1 base short and J 0 bases short, with 11 bases between. In DNA, the CDR3 is TGTGCCAGCAGCTTAGTGGCCTTGGCGAGCACAGATACGCAGTATTTT. Amino acid sequence: CASSLVALASTDTQYF.

This clonotype has ten or more counts. This sequence joins TRBV7-2 and TRBJ2-2; D may match TRBD1 or TRBD2 (5 bases each). The germline CDR1 and CDR2 sequences are SGHTA and FQGNSA. This CDR3 comprises 16 residues. Trimming pared 3 bases from V and 0 bases from J, leaving 11 bases between. In nucleotides, the CDR3 is TGTGCCAGCAGCTTGTTAGGGACGACGAACACCGGGGAGCTGTTTTTT. It codes for CASSLLGTTNTGELFF.

This clonotype showed up just a few times. This chain links TRBV15 with TRBJ2-1; 7 positions match TRBD1. This CDR3 has 14 residues. The junction had 3 bases not matched to a gene; V was cut back by 5 bases and J by 2 bases. Germline-derived CDR1 and CDR2 are LNHNV and YYDKDF (reference sequence). CDR3 region: CATSPGTAYNEQFF. For the CDR3, the DNA is TGTGCCACCAGCCCTGGGACAGCCTACAATGAGCAGTTCTTC.

This clonotype has at least ten counts. The chain recombines TRBV2 with TRBJ1-1; no definite D call. The V end was cut by 3 bases, the J end by 5 bases, with 22 bases between. The CDR3 is made up of 17 amino acids. Germline-derived CDR1 and CDR2 are SNHLY and FYNNEI. Here the CDR3 DNA reads TGTGCCAGCAGTGAGATCACGGGCCCCATCGGGGTAACTGAAGCTTTCTTT. This gives the protein CASSEITGPIGVTEAFF.

This clonotype was picked up many times. The rearrangement joins TRBV28 to TRBJ2-7; 8 bases are a match to TRBD1. V lost 5 bases, J lost 6 bases, and 12 bases stayed unmatched. Germline assignment: CDR1 MDHEN and CDR2 SYDVKM. The length of the CDR3 is 15 residues. CDR3 sequence reads: CASSLTGTGSSEQYF. As DNA, the CDR3 is TGTGCCAGCAGTCTAACCGGGACAGGTTCGTCCGAGCAGTACTTC.

This clonotype has ten or more counts. The chain employs TRBV2 and TRBJ1-1; D is possibly TRBD1 (5 bases). The V gene's germline CDR1 is SNHLY and CDR2 FYNNEI. The V and J ends lost 6 bases and 0 bases respectively, with 17 bases between them. This CDR3 contains 16 residues. The CDR3 loop reads CASRPLGTAMNTEAFF. The CDR3 coding sequence is TGTGCCAGCAGACCCTTGGGGACCGCCATGAACACTGAAGCTTTCTTT. Drawing the rest from reference TRBV2 and TRBJ1-1, the complete variable domain is EPEVTQTPSHQVTQMGQEVILRCVPISNHLYFYWYRQILGQKVEFLVSFYNNEISEKSEIFDDQFSVERPDGSNFTLKIRSTKLEDSAMYFCASRPLGTAMNTEAFFGQGTRLTVV.